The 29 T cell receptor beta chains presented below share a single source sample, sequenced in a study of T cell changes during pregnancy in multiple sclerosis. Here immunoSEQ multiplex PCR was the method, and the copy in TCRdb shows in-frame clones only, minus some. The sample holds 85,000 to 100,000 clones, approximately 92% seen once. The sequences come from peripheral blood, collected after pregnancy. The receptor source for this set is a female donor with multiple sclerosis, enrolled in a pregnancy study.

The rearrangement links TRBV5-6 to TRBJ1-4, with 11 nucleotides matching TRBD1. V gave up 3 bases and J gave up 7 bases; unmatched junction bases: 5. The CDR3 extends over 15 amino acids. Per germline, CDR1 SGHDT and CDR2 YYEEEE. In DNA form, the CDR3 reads TGTGCCAGCAGCTCCGGACAGGGGGCTAGTGAAAAACTGTTTTTT. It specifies CASSSGQGASEKLFF.

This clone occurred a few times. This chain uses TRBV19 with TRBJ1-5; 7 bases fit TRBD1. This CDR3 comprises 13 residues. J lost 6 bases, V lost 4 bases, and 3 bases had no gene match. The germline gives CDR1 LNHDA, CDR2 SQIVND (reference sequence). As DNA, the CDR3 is TGTGCCAGTAGTAGAGGGGGCAGTCAGCCCCAGCATTTT. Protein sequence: CASSRGGSQPQHF. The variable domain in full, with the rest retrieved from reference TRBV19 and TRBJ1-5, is DGGITQSPKYLFRKEGQNVTLSCEQNLNHDAMYWYRQDPGQGLRLIYYSQIVNDFQKGDIAEGYSVSREKKESFPLTVTSAQKNPTAFYLCASSRGGSQPQHFGDGTRLSIL.

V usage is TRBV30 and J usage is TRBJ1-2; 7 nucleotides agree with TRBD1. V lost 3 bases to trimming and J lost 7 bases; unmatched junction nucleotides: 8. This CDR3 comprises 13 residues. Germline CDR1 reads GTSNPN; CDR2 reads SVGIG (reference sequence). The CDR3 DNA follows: TGTGCCTGGAGCTATTACACAGGGGCTGGCTACACCTTC. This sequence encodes CAWSYYTGAGYTF.

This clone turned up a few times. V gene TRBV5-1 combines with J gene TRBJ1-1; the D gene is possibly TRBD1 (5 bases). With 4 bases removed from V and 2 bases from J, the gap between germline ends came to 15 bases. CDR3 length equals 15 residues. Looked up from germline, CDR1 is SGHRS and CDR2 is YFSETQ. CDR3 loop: CASSLQVDTNTEAFF. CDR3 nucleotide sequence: TGCGCCAGCAGCCTACAGGTGGACACTAACACTGAAGCTTTCTTT.

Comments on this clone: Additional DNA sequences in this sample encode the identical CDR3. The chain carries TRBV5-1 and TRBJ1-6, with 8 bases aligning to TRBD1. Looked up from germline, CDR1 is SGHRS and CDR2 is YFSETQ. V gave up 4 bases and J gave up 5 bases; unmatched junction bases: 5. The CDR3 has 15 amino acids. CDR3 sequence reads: CASSLGQVNNSPLHF. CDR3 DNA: TGCGCCAGCAGCCTGGGACAGGTGAATAATTCACCCCTCCACTTT.

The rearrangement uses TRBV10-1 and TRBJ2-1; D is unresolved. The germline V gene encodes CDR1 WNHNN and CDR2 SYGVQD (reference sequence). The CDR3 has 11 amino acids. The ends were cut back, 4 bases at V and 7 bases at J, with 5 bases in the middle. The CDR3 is CASSGRNEQFF. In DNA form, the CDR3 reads TGCGCCAGCAGTGGGCGGAATGAGCAGTTCTTC.

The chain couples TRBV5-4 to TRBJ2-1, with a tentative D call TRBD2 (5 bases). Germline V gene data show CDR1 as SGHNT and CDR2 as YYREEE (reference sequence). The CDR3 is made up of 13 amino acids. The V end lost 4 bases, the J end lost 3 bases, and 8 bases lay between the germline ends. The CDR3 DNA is TGTGCCAGCAGCCTCCGGGACTACAATGAGCAGTTCTTC. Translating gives CASSLRDYNEQFF.

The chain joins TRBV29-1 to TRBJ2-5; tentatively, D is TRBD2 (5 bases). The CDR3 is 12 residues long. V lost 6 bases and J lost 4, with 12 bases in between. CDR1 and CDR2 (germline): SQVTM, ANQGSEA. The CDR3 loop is CSVGLGLETQYF. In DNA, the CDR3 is TGCAGCGTCGGACTCGGTTTAGAGACCCAGTACTTC.

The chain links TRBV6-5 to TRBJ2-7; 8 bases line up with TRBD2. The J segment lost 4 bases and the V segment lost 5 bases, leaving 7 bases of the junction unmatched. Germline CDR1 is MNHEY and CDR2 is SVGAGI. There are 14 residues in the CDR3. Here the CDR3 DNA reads TGTGCCAGCAGTCCCGGACTAGCAGGGTACGAGCAGTACTTC. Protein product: CASSPGLAGYEQYF.

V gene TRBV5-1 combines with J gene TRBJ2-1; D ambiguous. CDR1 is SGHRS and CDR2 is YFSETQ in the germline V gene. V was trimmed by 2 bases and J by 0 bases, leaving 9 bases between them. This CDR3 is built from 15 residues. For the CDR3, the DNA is TGCGCCAGCAGCTTCGATGAGAGCTCCTACAATGAGCAGTTCTTC. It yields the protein CASSFDESSYNEQFF. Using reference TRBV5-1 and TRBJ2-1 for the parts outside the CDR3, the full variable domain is KAGVTQTPRYLIKTRGQQVTLSCSPISGHRSVSWYQQTPGQGLQFLFEYFSETQRNKGNFPGRFSGRQFSNSRSEMNVSTLELGDSALYLCASSFDESSYNEQFFGPGTRLTVL.

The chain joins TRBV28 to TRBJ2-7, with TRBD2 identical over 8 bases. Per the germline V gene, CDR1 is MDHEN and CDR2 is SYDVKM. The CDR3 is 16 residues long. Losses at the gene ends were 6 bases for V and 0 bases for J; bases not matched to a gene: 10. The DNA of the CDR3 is TGTGCCAGCAGCTGGTCCTTCCGGGAGGGCTCCTACGAGCAGTACTTC. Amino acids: CASSWSFREGSYEQYF. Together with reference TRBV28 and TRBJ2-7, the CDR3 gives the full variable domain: DVKVTQSSRYLVKRTGEKVFLECVQDMDHENMFWYRQDPGLGLRLIYFSYDVKMKEKGDIPEGYSVSREKKERFSLILESASTNQTSMYLCASSWSFREGSYEQYFGPGTRLTVT.

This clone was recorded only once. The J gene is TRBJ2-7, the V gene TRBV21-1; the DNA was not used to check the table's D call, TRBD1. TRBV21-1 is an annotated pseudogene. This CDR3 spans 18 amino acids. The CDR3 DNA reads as TGTGCCAGCAGCGTCCGGACAAATCAACCCAGAGACGTAGAGCGAGACGTTTTC. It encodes CASSVRTNQPRDVERDVF.

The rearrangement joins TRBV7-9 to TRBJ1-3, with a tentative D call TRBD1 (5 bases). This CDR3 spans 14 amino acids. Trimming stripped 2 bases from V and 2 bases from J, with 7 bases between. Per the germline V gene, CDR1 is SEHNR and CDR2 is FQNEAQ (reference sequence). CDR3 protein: CASSLQGTGNTIYF. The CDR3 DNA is TGTGCCAGCAGCTTACAGGGAACTGGAAACACCATATATTTT.

The CDR3 spells CASTRSGFYGYTF. The DNA of the CDR3 is TGTGCCAGCACTCGTTCGGGGTTCTATGGCTACACCTTC. The rearrangement links TRBV27 to TRBJ1-2; D remains ambiguous. V lost 7 bases to trimming and J lost 4 bases, with 13 bases between them. CDR3 length: 13 amino acids. Germline V gene sequence: CDR1 MNHEY, CDR2 SMNVEV (reference sequence).

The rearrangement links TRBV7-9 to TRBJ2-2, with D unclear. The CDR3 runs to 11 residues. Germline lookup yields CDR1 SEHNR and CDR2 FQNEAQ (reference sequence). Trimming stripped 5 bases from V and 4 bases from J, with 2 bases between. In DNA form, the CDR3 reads TGTGCCAGCAGCCTCACCGGGGAGCTGTTTTTT. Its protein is CASSLTGELFF.

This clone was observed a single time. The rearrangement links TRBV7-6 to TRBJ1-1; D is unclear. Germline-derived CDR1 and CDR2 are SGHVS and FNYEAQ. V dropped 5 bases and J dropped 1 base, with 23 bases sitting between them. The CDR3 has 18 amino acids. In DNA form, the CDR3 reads TGTGCCAGCAGCAGCTTAGCGAGGGTGGGGATCGGGAACACTGAAGCTTTCTTT. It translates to CASSSLARVGIGNTEAFF.

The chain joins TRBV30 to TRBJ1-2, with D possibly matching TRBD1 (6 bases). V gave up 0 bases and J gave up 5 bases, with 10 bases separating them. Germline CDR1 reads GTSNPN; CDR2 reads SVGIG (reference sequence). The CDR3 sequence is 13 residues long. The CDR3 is CAWSVQGSYGYTF. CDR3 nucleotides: TGTGCCTGGAGTGTACAGGGATCTTATGGCTACACCTTC.

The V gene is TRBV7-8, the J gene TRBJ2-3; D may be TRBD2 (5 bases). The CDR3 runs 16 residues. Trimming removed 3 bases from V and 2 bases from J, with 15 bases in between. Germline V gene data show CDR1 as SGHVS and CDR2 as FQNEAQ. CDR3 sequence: CASSFTPRLHTDTQYF. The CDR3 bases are TGTGCCAGCAGCTTTACCCCGAGACTACACACAGATACGCAGTATTTT.

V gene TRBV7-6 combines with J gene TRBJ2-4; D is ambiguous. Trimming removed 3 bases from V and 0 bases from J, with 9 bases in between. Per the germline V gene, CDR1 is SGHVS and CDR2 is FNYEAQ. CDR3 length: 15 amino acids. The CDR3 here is CASSFGMRAKNIQYF. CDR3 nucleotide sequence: TGTGCCAGCAGCTTTGGTATGCGAGCCAAAAACATTCAGTACTTC.

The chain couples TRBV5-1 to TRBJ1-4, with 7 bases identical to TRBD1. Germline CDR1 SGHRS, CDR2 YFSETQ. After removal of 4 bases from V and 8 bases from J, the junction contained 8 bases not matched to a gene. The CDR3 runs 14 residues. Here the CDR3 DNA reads TGCGCCAGCAGCGTTCGACAGGGTGGCGAAAAACTGTTTTTT. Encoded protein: CASSVRQGGEKLFF.

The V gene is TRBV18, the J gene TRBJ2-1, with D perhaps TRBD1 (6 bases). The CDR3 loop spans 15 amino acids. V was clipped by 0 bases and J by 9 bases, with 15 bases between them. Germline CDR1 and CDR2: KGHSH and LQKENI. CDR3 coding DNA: TGTGCCAGCTCACCACCTGGCACAGGGTTACCTGAGCAGTTCTTC. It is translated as CASSPPGTGLPEQFF.

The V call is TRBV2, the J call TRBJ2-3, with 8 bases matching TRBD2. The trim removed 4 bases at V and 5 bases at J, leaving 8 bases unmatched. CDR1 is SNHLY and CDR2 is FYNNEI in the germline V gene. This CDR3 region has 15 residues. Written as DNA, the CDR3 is TGTGCCAGCAGTGCTCGGGGACTAGTAGAAGATACGCAGTATTTT. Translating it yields CASSARGLVEDTQYF.

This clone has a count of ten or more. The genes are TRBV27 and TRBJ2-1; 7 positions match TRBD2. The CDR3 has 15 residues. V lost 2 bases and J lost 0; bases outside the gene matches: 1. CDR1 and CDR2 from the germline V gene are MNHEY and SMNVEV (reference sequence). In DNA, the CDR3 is TGTGCCAGCAGTTTAGCGGGGGTCTCCTACAATGAGCAGTTCTTC. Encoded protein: CASSLAGVSYNEQFF.

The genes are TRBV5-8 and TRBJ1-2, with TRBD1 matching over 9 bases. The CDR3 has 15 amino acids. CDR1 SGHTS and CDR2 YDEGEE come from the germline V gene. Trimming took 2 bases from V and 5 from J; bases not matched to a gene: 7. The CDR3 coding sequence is TGTGCCAGCAGCTTCAACTCCGGGACAGGGTATGGCTACACCTTC. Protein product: CASSFNSGTGYGYTF.

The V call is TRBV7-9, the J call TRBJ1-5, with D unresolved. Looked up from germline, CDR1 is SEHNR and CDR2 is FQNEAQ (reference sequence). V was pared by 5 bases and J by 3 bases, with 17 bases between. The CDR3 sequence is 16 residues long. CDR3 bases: TGTGCCAGCAGCCACCTCGTCTCGGAGAACAATCAGCCCCAGCATTTT. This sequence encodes CASSHLVSENNQPQHF. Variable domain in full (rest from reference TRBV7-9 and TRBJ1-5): DTGVSQNPRHKITKRGQNVTFRCDPISEHNRLYWYRQTLGQGPEFLTYFQNEAQLEKSRLLSDRFSAERPKGSFSTLEIQRTEQGDSAMYLCASSHLVSENNQPQHFGDGTRLSIL.

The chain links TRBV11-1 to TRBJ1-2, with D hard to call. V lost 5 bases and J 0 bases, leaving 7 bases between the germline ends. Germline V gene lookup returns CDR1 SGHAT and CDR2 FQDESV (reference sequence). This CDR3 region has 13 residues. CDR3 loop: CASSAQANYGYTF. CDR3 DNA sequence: TGTGCCAGCAGCGCGCAAGCTAACTATGGCTACACCTTC.

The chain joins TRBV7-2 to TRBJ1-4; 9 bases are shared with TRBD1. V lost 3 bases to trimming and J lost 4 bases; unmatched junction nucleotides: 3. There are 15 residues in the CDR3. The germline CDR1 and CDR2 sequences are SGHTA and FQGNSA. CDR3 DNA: TGTGCCAGCAGCTTCGACAGGGGGGGTAATGAAAAACTGTTTTTT. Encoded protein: CASSFDRGGNEKLFF.

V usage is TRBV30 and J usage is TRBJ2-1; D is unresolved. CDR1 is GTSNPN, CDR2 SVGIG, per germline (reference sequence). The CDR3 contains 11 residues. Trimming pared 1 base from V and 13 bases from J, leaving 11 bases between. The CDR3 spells CAWSAGGNQFF. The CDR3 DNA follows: TGTGCCTGGAGTGCCGGCGGAAACCAGTTCTTC.

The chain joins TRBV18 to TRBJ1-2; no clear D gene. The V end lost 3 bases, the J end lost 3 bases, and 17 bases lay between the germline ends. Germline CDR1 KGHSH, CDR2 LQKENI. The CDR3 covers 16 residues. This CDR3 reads CASSPQRGGRDYGYTF. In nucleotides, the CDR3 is TGTGCCAGCTCACCTCAGCGCGGAGGCCGGGACTATGGCTACACCTTC.